The 29 T cell receptor beta chains reported below all come from one sample, sequenced in a study of response to subunit inactivated influenza vaccine. One entry per CDR3 protein, called by TCRdb with MiXCR from the RT-PCR reads. The table lists a few hundred thousand distinct CDR3 sequences, 20% to 25% of them singletons. The input for sequencing was PBMCs from blood, taken about 20 months after vaccination. The source of these receptors is a man in his fifties or sixties who received an inactivated influenza vaccine.

The chain links TRBV20-1 to TRBJ2-3, with 10 bases fitting TRBD2. The germline CDR1 and CDR2 sequences are DFQATT and SNEGSKA (reference sequence). The length of the CDR3 is 16 residues. The junction had 8 bases not matched to a gene; V was cut back by 0 bases and J by 5 bases. The CDR3 DNA reads TGCAGTGCTAGAGATTACCTAGCGGGAGAAAAAGATACGCAGTATTTT. Protein product: CSARDYLAGEKDTQYF.

This clonotype was detected ten times or more. J is TRBJ2-1 and V is TRBV11-2, with 7 bases matching TRBD1. The CDR3 runs 15 residues. Trimming removed 0 bases from V and 1 base from J; junction bases left unmatched: 0. Germline lookup yields CDR1 SGHAT and CDR2 FQNNGV. The CDR3 region has the DNA TGTGCCAGCAGCTTAGACAGGGGGTCCTACAATGAGCAGTTCTTC. It specifies CASSLDRGSYNEQFF.

This chain uses TRBV12-3 or TRBV12-4 with TRBJ1-6; 8 bases agree with TRBD1. The CDR3 length is 13 residues. The V segment lost 7 bases and the J segment 10 bases; nucleotides outside the gene matches: 6. CDR3 protein: CASNQGAGSPLHF. The CDR3 DNA reads as TGTGCCAGCAACCAGGGGGCAGGGTCACCCCTCCACTTT.

This clonotype was counted only a few times. One junction end does not reproduce the germline sequence, and a read error may be involved. This chain links TRBV11-2 with TRBJ2-2; a possible D gene is TRBD2 (6 bases). The germline V gene encodes CDR1 SGHAT and CDR2 FQNNGV. The CDR3 loop spans 12 amino acids. The CDR3 region has the DNA TGTGCCAGCGCGGGGAACACCGGGGAGCTTTTTTTT. This translates into CASAGNTGELFF.

This clonotype was seen a few times. The rearrangement joins TRBV12-3 or TRBV12-4 to TRBJ2-3; either TRBD1 or TRBD2 may fit D (6 bases each). The germline V and J ends were trimmed by 5 bases and 7 bases, with 19 bases remaining between them. The CDR3 spans 15 residues. The CDR3 DNA sequence: TGTGCCAGCAGTCTCCAGCTGGGGGGCGGGAATACGCAGTATTTT. It yields the protein CASSLQLGGGNTQYF.

Details on this clonotype: One base away lies a much larger clone, so this may be a sequencing read error. This rearrangement joins TRBV12-3 or TRBV12-4 to TRBJ1-1; possibly TRBD1 for D (6 bases). Trimming pared 7 bases from V and 6 bases from J, leaving 15 bases between. The CDR3 totals 13 residues. The CDR3 is CASNFVQGSEAFF. The CDR3 DNA is TGTGCCAGCAATTTCGTACAGGGCTCTGAAGCTTTCTTT.

This sequence joins TRBV6-2 or TRBV6-3 and TRBJ2-2, with D perhaps TRBD1 or TRBD2 (5 bases each). Germline CDR1 reads MNHEY; CDR2 reads SVGEGT. The CDR3 is 18 residues long. V lost 5 bases, J lost 1 base, and 20 bases lay in between. The DNA for the CDR3 is TGTGCCAGCAGTCCCGAACCCCTTCGGGACGGGAACACCGGGGAGCTGTTTTTT. It is translated as CASSPEPLRDGNTGELFF.

The V gene is TRBV7-2, the J gene TRBJ2-7, with a tentative D call TRBD1 (5 bases). Germline CDR1 SGHTA, CDR2 FQGNSA. The CDR3 is 13 amino acids. V gave up 8 bases and J gave up 6 bases, with 17 bases separating them. The CDR3 DNA is TGTGCCAGCGGAACCCAACCCCAGGGCGAGCAGTACTTC. As protein: CASGTQPQGEQYF.

This clonotype was picked up many times. J is TRBJ2-7 and V is TRBV3-1, with TRBD2 identical over 8 bases. This CDR3 contains 13 residues. After removal of 3 bases from V and 2 bases from J, the junction contained 0 bases not matched to a gene. CDR1 is LGHDT and CDR2 is YNNKEL in the germline V gene (reference sequence). The CDR3 here is CASSQGLAYEQYF. In DNA, the CDR3 is TGTGCCAGCAGCCAGGGACTAGCCTACGAGCAGTACTTC.

The chain has TRBV28 and TRBJ2-3, with TRBD2 identical over 14 bases. The junction had 3 bases not matched to a gene; V was cut back by 5 bases and J by 2 bases. The germline CDR1 and CDR2 sequences are MDHEN and SYDVKM. This CDR3 contains 16 residues. Here the CDR3 reads CASSVTSGGVTDTQYF. CDR3 nucleotides: TGTGCCAGCAGTGTGACTAGCGGGGGGGTCACAGATACGCAGTATTTT.

This clonotype has a handful of counts. The J gene is TRBJ1-5, the V gene TRBV12-3 or TRBV12-4; 7 nucleotides align to TRBD1. V dropped 4 bases and J dropped 4; count of bases not matched to a gene: 7. The CDR3 is 15 amino acids. CDR3 bases: TGTGCCAGCAGTTCCTCGGGGGACAGAAATCAGCCCCAGCATTTT. It yields the protein CASSSSGDRNQPQHF.

In this sample, this clonotype turned up a few times. The CDR3 DNA sequence: TGTGCCAGCAGCTTAGGGGGGACAGGTCGTCCAGGGAATGAGCAGTTCTTC. Protein product: CASSLGGTGRPGNEQFF. J is TRBJ2-1 and V is TRBV11-3, with 8 bases identical to TRBD1. V shed 1 base and J 7 bases; nucleotides not matched to a gene: 12. Germline CDR1 is SGHNT and CDR2 is YENEEA. This CDR3 has 17 residues.

There are a few counts of this clonotype. The J gene is TRBJ1-2, the V gene TRBV4-3, with D possibly matching TRBD1 (5 bases). This CDR3 has 14 amino acids. V was pared by 1 base and J by 7 bases, with 13 bases between. Germline V CDR1 and CDR2: LGHNA, YSLEER. DNA for the CDR3: TGCGCCAGCAGCCAAGGGTACCAGGGAGGTGGCTACACCTTC. It is translated as CASSQGYQGGGYTF.

This clonotype was counted many times. V and J are TRBV18 and TRBJ1-2; possibly TRBD1 for D (6 bases). The germline V gene encodes CDR1 KGHSH and CDR2 LQKENI. This CDR3 is built from 16 residues. Trimming removed 3 bases at V and 8 bases at J, with 22 bases between. CDR3 sequence (DNA): TGTGCCAGCTCACCCCCCGGGACACAACTGATAGGGGGCTACACCTTC. This translates into CASSPPGTQLIGGYTF.

This clonotype was recorded a few times. The chain couples TRBV5-1 to TRBJ1-1; 7 bases line up with TRBD1. Germline-derived CDR1 and CDR2 are SGHRS and YFSETQ. Trimming took 4 bases from V and 3 from J; bases not matched to a gene: 6. The CDR3 loop spans 14 amino acids. The DNA for the CDR3 is TGCGCCAGCAGCCAGACAGGGAGGGACACTGAAGCTTTCTTT. Translating it yields CASSQTGRDTEAFF.

This clonotype was seen a handful of times. This rearrangement joins TRBV20-1 to TRBJ1-5, with no clear D. V was cut by 6 bases and J by 1 base, with 10 bases left in between. CDR1 is DFQATT, CDR2 SNEGSKA, per germline (reference sequence). The length of the CDR3 is 13 residues. The CDR3 coding sequence is TGCAGTGCCCCGCAGGCGAGCAATCAGCCCCAGCATTTT. Protein: CSAPQASNQPQHF.

The V call is TRBV28, the J call TRBJ2-2; the match to TRBD1 covers 9 bases. V shed 1 base, J shed 7 bases, and the junction held 13 bases outside the gene matches. CDR3 size: 18 residues. Germline V gene lookup returns CDR1 MDHEN and CDR2 SYDVKM. CDR3 nucleotides: TGTGCCAGCAGTTTATTAGTGCAGGACAGGGGTCGTCACGGGGAGCTGTTTTTT. Translated: CASSLLVQDRGRHGELFF.

With respect to this clonotype: A much larger clone lies a single base off, so this may be a read error. The rearrangement joins TRBV6-1 to TRBJ1-1; D ambiguous. The CDR3 runs to 15 residues. Germline V gene lookup returns CDR1 MNHNS and CDR2 SASEGT. The V gene lost 2 bases and the J gene lost 0 bases, with 10 bases spanning the gap. This CDR3 reads CASSEFPCLNTEAFF. The CDR3 DNA is TGTGCCAGCAGTGAATTTCCGTGCCTGAACACTGAAGCTTTCTTT.

This clonotype has more than one count but fewer than ten. The J gene is TRBJ2-1, the V gene TRBV29-1, with TRBD1 matching 9 bases. The CDR3 totals 14 residues. The junction had 5 bases not matched to a gene; V was cut back by 5 bases and J by 3 bases. CDR1 is SQVTM, CDR2 ANQGSEA, per germline. CDR3 nucleotide sequence: TGCAGCGTTCGCGACAGGGGGTTCTACAATGAGCAGTTCTTC. It yields the protein CSVRDRGFYNEQFF.

This clonotype was found many times. The chain links TRBV20-1 to TRBJ1-5; 7 bases are a match to TRBD1. In germline, CDR1 is DFQATT, CDR2 SNEGSKA (reference sequence). The CDR3 has 14 amino acids. Trimming cost V 3 bases and J 5 bases; bases outside gene matches: 7. The CDR3 bases are TGCAGTGCTAGGGCAGGGGGTACTTATCAGCCCCAGCATTTT. Encoded protein: CSARAGGTYQPQHF.

As to this clonotype: Sequence at one end of the junction differs from germline and may be a read error. The CDR3 protein is CAGSLGTDTQYF. The CDR3 nucleotides read TGTGCCGGCAGCTTAGGAACAGATACGCAGTATTTT. The chain uses TRBV7-3 and TRBJ2-3; D unclear. Germline lookup yields CDR1 SGHTA and CDR2 FQGTGA. The CDR3 spans 12 residues.

The rearrangement joins TRBV6-2 or TRBV6-3 to TRBJ2-3; the D gene could be TRBD1 or TRBD2 (5 bases each). CDR1 and CDR2 (germline): MNHEY, SVGEGT. The CDR3 totals 15 residues. V was shortened by 7 bases and J by 2 bases, with 16 bases between the two germline ends. CDR3 region: CASTPEGTTTDTQYF. The CDR3 coding sequence is TGTGCCAGCACGCCGGAAGGGACCACCACAGATACGCAGTATTTT.

CDR3 amino acids: CASSPKGQLQYEQYF. The CDR3 DNA follows: TGTGCCAGCAGCCCCAAGGGCCAACTACAATACGAGCAGTACTTC. The rearrangement joins TRBV7-6 to TRBJ2-7; no clear D. The CDR3 is 15 residues long. CDR1 and CDR2 from the germline V gene are SGHVS and FNYEAQ. The ends were cut back, 5 bases at V and 4 bases at J, with 18 bases in the middle. Using reference TRBV7-6 and TRBJ2-7 for the parts outside the CDR3, the full variable domain is GAGVSQSPRYKVTKRGQDVALRCDPISGHVSLYWYRQALGQGPEFLTYFNYEAQQDKSGLPNDRFSAERPEGSISTLTIQRTEQRDSAMYRCASSPKGQLQYEQYFGPGTRLTVT.

The rearrangement links TRBV12-3 or TRBV12-4 to TRBJ2-2; D is perhaps TRBD2 (6 bases). The CDR3 has 15 residues. Trimming removed 3 bases from V and 0 bases from J, with 8 bases in between. The CDR3 DNA reads TGTGCCAGCAGTTTTGCGGGGTCGAACACCGGGGAGCTGTTTTTT. It codes for CASSFAGSNTGELFF.

This clonotype has a handful of counts. The chain carries TRBV6-6 and TRBJ1-2; the match to TRBD1 covers 8 bases. V dropped 6 bases and J dropped 6; count of bases not matched to a gene: 6. Looked up from germline, CDR1 is MNHNY and CDR2 is SVGAGI (reference sequence). This CDR3 has 13 residues. CDR3 in DNA: TGTGCCAGCAGGCTAGACAGGGGTGATGGCTACACCTTC. Protein product: CASRLDRGDGYTF.

This clonotype was counted at least ten times. The chain links TRBV4-3 to TRBJ1-2, with TRBD1 as a possible D gene (6 bases). The germline V and J ends were trimmed by 1 base and 4 bases, with 10 bases remaining between them. Germline CDR1 is LGHNA and CDR2 is YSLEER. The CDR3 has 14 amino acids. The CDR3 coding sequence is TGCGCCAGCAGCCAAGTGGAAGGGGGCTATGGCTACACCTTC. Amino acids: CASSQVEGGYGYTF.

The chain links TRBV7-2 to TRBJ2-3; TRBD1 is a possible D gene (5 bases). The CDR3 covers 16 residues. Trimming shortened V by 5 bases and J by 0 bases, and 15 bases separated the two germline ends. CDR1 and CDR2 from the germline V gene are SGHTA and FQGNSA. CDR3 sequence: CASSPPVGASTDTQYF. CDR3 nucleotides: TGTGCCAGCAGCCCCCCGGTTGGGGCAAGCACAGATACGCAGTATTTT.

This clonotype was counted between two and nine times. The chain is built from TRBV19 and TRBJ1-4; possibly TRBD1 for D (5 bases). V was pared by 4 bases and J by 7 bases, with 19 bases between. Looked up from germline, CDR1 is LNHDA and CDR2 is SQIVND (reference sequence). The CDR3 contains 16 residues. The CDR3: CASSTPGWGSGEKLFF. The CDR3 nucleotides read TGTGCCAGTAGTACCCCCGGGTGGGGGTCCGGTGAAAAACTGTTTTTT.

Details on this clonotype: A much larger clone is a single base away; this may be a read error. V usage is TRBV5-1 and J usage is TRBJ1-1, with TRBD1 identical over 9 bases. Per the germline V gene, CDR1 is SGHRS and CDR2 is YFSETQ. This CDR3 contains 15 residues. V gave up 4 bases and J gave up 6 bases; unmatched junction bases: 10. CDR3 in DNA: TGCGCCAGCAGCGAGGGGAGGACAGGGGTTCCTGAAGCTTTCTTT. Its translation is CASSEGRTGVPEAFF.